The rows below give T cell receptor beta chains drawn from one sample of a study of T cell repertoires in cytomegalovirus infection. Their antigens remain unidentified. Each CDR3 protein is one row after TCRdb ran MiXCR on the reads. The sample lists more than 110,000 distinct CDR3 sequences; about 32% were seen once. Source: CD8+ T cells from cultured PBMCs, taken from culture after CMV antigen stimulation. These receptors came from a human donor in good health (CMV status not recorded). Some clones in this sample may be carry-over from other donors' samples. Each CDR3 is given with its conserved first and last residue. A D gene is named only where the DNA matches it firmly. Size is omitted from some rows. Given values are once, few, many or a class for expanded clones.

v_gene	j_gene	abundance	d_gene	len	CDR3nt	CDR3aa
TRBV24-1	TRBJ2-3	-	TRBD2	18	TGTGCCACCAGTGATCTACCTGGACTAGCGGGGCCACGAGATACGCAGTATTTT	CATSDLPGLAGPRDTQYF
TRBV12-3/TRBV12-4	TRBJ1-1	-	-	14	TGTGCCAGCAGTTTTTCCGGGATGAACACTGAAGCTTTCTTT	CASSFSGMNTEAFF
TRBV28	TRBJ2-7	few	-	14	TGTGCCAGCAGTTTTTACAGGGTCGACTACGAGCAGTACTTC	CASSFYRVDYEQYF
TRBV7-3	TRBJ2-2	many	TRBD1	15	TGTGCCAGCAGCCGGGGACAGGGTTTCAGCGGGGAGCTGTTTTTT	CASSRGQGFSGELFF
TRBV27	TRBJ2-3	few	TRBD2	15	TGTGCCAGCAGCCGGAATAGCGGGGGGCAGAATACGCAGTATTTT	CASSRNSGGQNTQYF
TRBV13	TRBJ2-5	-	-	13	TGTGCCACCAACACCGGCCTCCAAGAGACCCAGTACTTC	CATNTGLQETQYF
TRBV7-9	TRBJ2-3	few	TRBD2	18	TGTGCCAGCAGCCCCGCGGGGGGGCCTATCCGTAGCACAGATACGCAGTATTTT	CASSPAGGPIRSTDTQYF
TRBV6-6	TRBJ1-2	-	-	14	TGTGCCAGCAGCGACTGGGGGTTGAAGTATGGCTACACCTTC	CASSDWGLKYGYTF
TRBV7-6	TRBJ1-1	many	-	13	TGTGCCAGCAGCTCCACGGTGAACACTGAAGCTTTCTTT	CASSSTVNTEAFF
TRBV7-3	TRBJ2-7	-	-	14	TGTGCCAGCAGCTTACCACAGGGAGGAGACGAGCAGTACTTC	CASSLPQGGDEQYF
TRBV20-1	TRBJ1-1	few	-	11	TGCAGTGCTACCAGGGAGGGTGAAGCTTTCTTT	CSATREGEAFF
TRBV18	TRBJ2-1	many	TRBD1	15	TGTGCCAGCTCTCTCTTCGGACAGGGAATCAATGAGCAGTTCTTC	CASSLFGQGINEQFF
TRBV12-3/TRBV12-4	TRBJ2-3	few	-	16	TGTGCCAGCAGTTTAGTGCTACCCAGACCCGGGGATACGCAGTATTTT	CASSLVLPRPGDTQYF
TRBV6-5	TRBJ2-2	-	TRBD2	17	TGTGCCAGCAGTCACCTAGCGGGGGTCCCGAACACCGGGGAGCTGTTTTTT	CASSHLAGVPNTGELFF
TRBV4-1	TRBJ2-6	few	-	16	TGCGCCAGCAGCCAACCCGCCCGCGTTGGGGCCAACGTCCTGACTTTC	CASSQPARVGANVLTF
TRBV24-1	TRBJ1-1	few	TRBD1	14	TGTGCCACCATTTTCGGGACAGGGGGCACTGAAGCTTTCTTT	CATIFGTGGTEAFF
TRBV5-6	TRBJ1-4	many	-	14	TGTGCCAGCAGCTTCCGGACGGACGTTGGTGAACTGTTTTTT	CASSFRTDVGELFF
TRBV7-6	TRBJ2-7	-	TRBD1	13	TGTGCCAGCAGCTTATGGGACAGTTACGAGCAGTACTTC	CASSLWDSYEQYF
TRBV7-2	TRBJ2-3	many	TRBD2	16	TGTGCCAGCAGCTCCCAACTAGCGGGGATCACAGATACGCAGTATTTT	CASSSQLAGITDTQYF
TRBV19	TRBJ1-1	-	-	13	TGTGCCAGTAGTGTACAGCTGAACACTGAAGCTTTCTTT	CASSVQLNTEAFF
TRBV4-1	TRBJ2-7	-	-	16	TGCGCCAGCAGCCCCCAATCGGGGGCGGGCTCCTACGAGCAGTACTTC	CASSPQSGAGSYEQYF
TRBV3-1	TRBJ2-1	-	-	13	TGTGCCAGCCTAGGGACGAAAATCAATGAGCAGTTCTTC	CASLGTKINEQFF
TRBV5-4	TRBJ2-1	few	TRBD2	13	TGTGCCAGCAGCCCGGGGGGTGACAATGAGCAGTTCTTC	CASSPGGDNEQFF
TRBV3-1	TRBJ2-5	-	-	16	TGTGCCAGCAGCCAAGAGGCCAATCGGGGGCAAGAGACCCAGTACTTC	CASSQEANRGQETQYF
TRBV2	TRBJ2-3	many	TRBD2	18	TGTGCCAGCAGTGAAGCCAAACTAGCGGGGGTGCTCACAGATACGCAGTATTTT	CASSEAKLAGVLTDTQYF
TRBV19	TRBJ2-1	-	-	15	TGTGCCAGTAGTATGGGAACAAGCTCCTACAATGAGCAGTTCTTC	CASSMGTSSYNEQFF
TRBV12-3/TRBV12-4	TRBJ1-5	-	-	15	TGTGCCAGCAGTTTGGGCGGGGGGCCCCAATACTCCCAGCATTTT	CASSLGGGPQYSQHF
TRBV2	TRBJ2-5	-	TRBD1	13	TGTGCCAGCAGCTACAGGGGGCAGGAGACCCAGTACTTC	CASSYRGQETQYF
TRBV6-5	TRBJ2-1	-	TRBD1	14	TGTGCCAGCAGCATCTGGACAGGGAACAATGAGCAGTTCTTC	CASSIWTGNNEQFF
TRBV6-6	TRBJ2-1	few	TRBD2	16	TGTGCCAGTTTCAAATCACTAGCGGGGGGTTACAATGAGCAGTTCTTC	CASFKSLAGGYNEQFF
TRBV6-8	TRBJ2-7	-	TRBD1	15	TGTGCCAGCAGTGACTGGACAGGGGGCGAAAACGAGCAGTACTTC	CASSDWTGGENEQYF
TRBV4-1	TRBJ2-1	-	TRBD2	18	TGCGCCAGCAGCCATCTGGAGGGACTAGCGGGGGCGGGCGATGAGCAGTTCTTC	CASSHLEGLAGAGDEQFF